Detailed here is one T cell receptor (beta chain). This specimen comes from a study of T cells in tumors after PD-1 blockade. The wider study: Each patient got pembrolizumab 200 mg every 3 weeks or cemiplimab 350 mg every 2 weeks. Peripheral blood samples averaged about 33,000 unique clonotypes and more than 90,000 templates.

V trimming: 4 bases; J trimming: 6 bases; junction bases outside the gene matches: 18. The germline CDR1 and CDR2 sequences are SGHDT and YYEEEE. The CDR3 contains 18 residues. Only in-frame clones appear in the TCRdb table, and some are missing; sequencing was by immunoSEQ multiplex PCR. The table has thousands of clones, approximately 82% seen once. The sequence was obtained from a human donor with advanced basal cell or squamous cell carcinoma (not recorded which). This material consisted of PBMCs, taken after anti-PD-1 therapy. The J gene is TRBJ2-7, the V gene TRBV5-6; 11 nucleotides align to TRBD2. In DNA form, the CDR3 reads TGTGCCAGCAGCCCCACAACCGGCGGATTAGCGGGGGGGGGCGAGCAGTACTTC. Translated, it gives CASSPTTGGLAGGGEQYF.